The present TCR beta chain was sequenced within a study of T cell responses to AZD1222 COVID-19 vaccine. The repertoire was sequenced with immunoSEQ multiplex PCR; TCRdb's copy has only in-frame clones and lacks some. The data show roughly 120,000 clones, approximately 85% seen once. As for this clone: Its target is not known.

Points from the study as a whole: Variant regions that are unmutated are reportedly the target of nearly half of spike-specific TCRs. The donor cohort was predominantly white British with a female majority, and clonal diversity may have been underestimated. CD4 TCRs associated with vaccination spanned spike, dominating at 160-218 and 743-854. Baseline antibody screening turned up just a handful of seropositive AZD1222 recipients.

Trimming removed 6 bases from V and 4 bases from J, with 12 bases in between. Looked up from germline, CDR1 is MNHEY and CDR2 is SVGAGI. This CDR3 region has 14 residues. The TCR comes from an adult in good health. The material sequenced was peripheral blood, taken on day 0 of MenACWY control vaccination. This chain links TRBV6-5 with TRBJ2-2, with D possibly TRBD1 on 6 matching bases. The CDR3: CASRTDRFTGELFF. Written as DNA, the CDR3 is TGTGCCAGCAGGACGGACAGATTCACCGGGGAGCTGTTTTTT.